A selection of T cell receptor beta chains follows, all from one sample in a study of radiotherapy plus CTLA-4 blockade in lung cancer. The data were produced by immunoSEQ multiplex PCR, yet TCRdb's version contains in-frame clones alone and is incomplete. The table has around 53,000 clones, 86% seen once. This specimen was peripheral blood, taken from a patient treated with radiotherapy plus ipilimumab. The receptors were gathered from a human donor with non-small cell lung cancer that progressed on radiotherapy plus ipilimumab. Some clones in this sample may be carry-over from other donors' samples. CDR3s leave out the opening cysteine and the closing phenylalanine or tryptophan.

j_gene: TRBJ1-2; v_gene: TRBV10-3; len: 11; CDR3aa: AITGNGNYGYT
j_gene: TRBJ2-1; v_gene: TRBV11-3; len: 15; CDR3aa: ASSLDTGPSSYNEQF
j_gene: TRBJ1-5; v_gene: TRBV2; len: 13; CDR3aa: ASSAGTDSIQPQH
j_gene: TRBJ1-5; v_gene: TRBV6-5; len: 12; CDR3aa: ASSDRGRFQPQH
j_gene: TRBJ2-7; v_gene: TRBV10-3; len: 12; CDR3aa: AIRFGTGPYEQY
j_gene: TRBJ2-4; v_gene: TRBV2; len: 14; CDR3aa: ASRFQRGIAKNIQY
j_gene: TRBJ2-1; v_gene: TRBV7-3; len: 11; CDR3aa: ASSSDRPGLQF
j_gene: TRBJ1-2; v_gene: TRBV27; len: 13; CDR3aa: ASRPLGQGNYGYT
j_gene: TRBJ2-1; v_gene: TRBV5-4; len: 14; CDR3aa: ASSLGGLAGYNEQF
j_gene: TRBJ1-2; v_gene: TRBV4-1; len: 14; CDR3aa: ASSQVTNRGRDGYT
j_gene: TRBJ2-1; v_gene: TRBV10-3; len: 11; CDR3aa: AIRGGRYNEQF
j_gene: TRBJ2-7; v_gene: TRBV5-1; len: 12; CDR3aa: ASRSAATSYEQY
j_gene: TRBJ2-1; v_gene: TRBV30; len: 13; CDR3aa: AWSVAGGAYNEQF
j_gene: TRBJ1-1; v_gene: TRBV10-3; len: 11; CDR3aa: AIGRQENTEAF
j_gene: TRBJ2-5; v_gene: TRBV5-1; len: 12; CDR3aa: ASSSGAGQETQY
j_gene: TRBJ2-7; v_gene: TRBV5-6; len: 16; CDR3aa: ASSFLISGTGVPYEQY
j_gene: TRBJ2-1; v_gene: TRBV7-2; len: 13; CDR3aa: ASSLSLAGYNEQF
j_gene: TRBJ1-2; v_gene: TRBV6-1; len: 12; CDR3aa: ASSERGEGSGYT
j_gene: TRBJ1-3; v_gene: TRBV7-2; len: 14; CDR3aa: ASSLAGTGSGNTIY
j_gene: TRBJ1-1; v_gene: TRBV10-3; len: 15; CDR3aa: AISPAGGASMNTEAF
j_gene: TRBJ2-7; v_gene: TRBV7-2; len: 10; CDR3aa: ASSLGVDEQY
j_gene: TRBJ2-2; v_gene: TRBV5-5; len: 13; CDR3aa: ASSFWGLAGGELF
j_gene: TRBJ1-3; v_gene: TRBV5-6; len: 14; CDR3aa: ASSISVTSSGNTIY
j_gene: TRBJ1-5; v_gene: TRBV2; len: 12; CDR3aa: ASSDSTKNQPQH
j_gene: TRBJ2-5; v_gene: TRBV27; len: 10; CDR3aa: ASSPLGADQY